This is a list of T cell receptor beta chains from one sample in a study of metastatic and nonmetastatic thyroid tumors. With MiXCR, TCRdb called clones anew from the PCR reads. The sample includes roughly 25,000 clones, about 15% seen only once; the top ten take 3% to 4%. Sequenced input: blood. The receptors stem from a female donor with papillary thyroid cancer or a benign thyroid nodule (not recorded which). Some clones in this sample may be carry-over from other donors' samples. Both conserved end residues are part of each CDR3. The order of the fields is J gene, V gene, clone size, D gene, CDR3 DNA, CDR3 protein. D genes are given only for firm matches. Size is stated for part of the rows, as once, few or many counts, or as a class when the clone is expanded.

>TRBJ1-3|TRBV9|many|NA
TGTGCCAGCAGCGCAGATGGGGGGTCTGGAAACACCATATATTTT
CASSADGGSGNTIYF
>TRBJ2-2|TRBV6-2/TRBV6-3|few|TRBD2
TGTGCCAGCAGTCCCAGGGCGGTCCCGGCGGGGGAGCAGTTTTTT
CASSPRAVPAGEQFF
>TRBJ1-5|TRBV19|many|NA
TGTGCCAGTAGTAGTCGGGACCGAAGCAATCAGCCCCAGCATTTT
CASSSRDRSNQPQHF
>TRBJ2-2|TRBV6-1|NA|NA
TGTGCCAGCAGTAGGACAGTGTCCGACACCGGGGAGCTGTTTTTT
CASSRTVSDTGELFF
>TRBJ2-5|TRBV24-1|few|NA
TGTGCCACCAGCGATTCAGGGGCTGGAGAGACCAAGTACTTC
CATSDSGAGETKYF
>TRBJ2-7|TRBV18|many|NA
TGTGCCAGCTCCCTTATGGGGGATTCGTACGAGCAGTACTTC
CASSLMGDSYEQYF
>TRBJ2-1|TRBV6-2/TRBV6-3|many|NA
TGTGCCAGCAGTTACTTTCAGGGTGCCTACAATGAGCAGTTCTTC
CASSYFQGAYNEQFF
>TRBJ2-1|TRBV5-4|many|NA
TGTGCCAGCAGCTTTGGCGGGAATGAGCAGTTCTTC
CASSFGGNEQFF
>TRBJ2-7|TRBV2|many|TRBD2
TGTGCCAGCAGGGAGATAGCGGGAGGGACCTACGAGCAGTACTTC
CASREIAGGTYEQYF
>TRBJ2-1|TRBV12-3/TRBV12-4|many|TRBD2
TGTGCCAGCAGTTTAGCGCAGGCTAGCGGGAGGGCCCTCCATGAGCAGTTCTTC
CASSLAQASGRALHEQFF
>TRBJ2-1|TRBV5-1|many|TRBD2
TGCGCCAGCAGCCCGGGACTAGCGGGAGCCCCGAGGGAGCAGTTCTTC
CASSPGLAGAPREQFF
>TRBJ2-3|TRBV6-4|many|NA
TGTGCCAGCAGTGACGCAGGCAGCACAGATACGCAGTATTTT
CASSDAGSTDTQYF
>TRBJ2-5|TRBV28|many|NA
TGTGCCAGCAGTTTAAGCGGCAAAGAGACCCAGTACTTC
CASSLSGKETQYF
>TRBJ2-7|TRBV20-1|few|NA
TGCAGTGCTAGTCTTATGCTAAAGGGGTACGAGCAGTACTTC
CSASLMLKGYEQYF
>TRBJ2-5|TRBV3-1|many|NA
TGTGCCAGCAGCCAAGAAAGGGGGACCCAGTACTTC
CASSQERGTQYF
>TRBJ2-7|TRBV12-3/TRBV12-4|many|TRBD2
TGTGCCAGCAGTTTGGGACTAGCAGACTACGAGCAGTACTTC
CASSLGLADYEQYF
>TRBJ1-2|TRBV30|many|TRBD1
TGTGCCTGGAGTTCCGGACAGGGTCTTGGCTACACCTTC
CAWSSGQGLGYTF
>TRBJ2-2|TRBV2|many|NA
TGTGCCACTAAGACTACCGGGGAGCTGTTTTTT
CATKTTGELFF
>TRBJ1-4|TRBV6-1|few|NA
TGTGCCAGCATGCCTTGGGGCGGGCGGCTGGAAAAACTGTTTTTT
CASMPWGGRLEKLFF
>TRBJ2-7|TRBV3-1|many|TRBD1
TGTGCCAGCAGCCAAGTCGGACAGGGGAGAGGATCCTACGAGCAGTACTTC
CASSQVGQGRGSYEQYF
>TRBJ2-2|TRBV28|many|NA
TGTGCCAGCAGTTTGGCAACAGACACCGGGGAGCTGTTTTTT
CASSLATDTGELFF
>TRBJ1-5|TRBV4-1|NA|NA
TGCTCCAGCAGCCTTCTGGGGCAGGGTAATCAGCCCCAGCATTTT
CSSSLLGQGNQPQHF
>TRBJ1-6|TRBV20-1|many|NA
TGCAGTCCGGGACCGAATTCACCCCTCCACTTT
CSPGPNSPLHF
>TRBJ2-5|TRBV24-1|many|NA
TGTGCCACCAGTGATCGGATTCGGGAGACCCAGTACTTC
CATSDRIRETQYF
>TRBJ2-2|TRBV7-2|many|TRBD1
TGTGCCAGCAGCCGGACGACAGGGGGGCGTTTCACCGGGGAGCTGTTTTTT
CASSRTTGGRFTGELFF